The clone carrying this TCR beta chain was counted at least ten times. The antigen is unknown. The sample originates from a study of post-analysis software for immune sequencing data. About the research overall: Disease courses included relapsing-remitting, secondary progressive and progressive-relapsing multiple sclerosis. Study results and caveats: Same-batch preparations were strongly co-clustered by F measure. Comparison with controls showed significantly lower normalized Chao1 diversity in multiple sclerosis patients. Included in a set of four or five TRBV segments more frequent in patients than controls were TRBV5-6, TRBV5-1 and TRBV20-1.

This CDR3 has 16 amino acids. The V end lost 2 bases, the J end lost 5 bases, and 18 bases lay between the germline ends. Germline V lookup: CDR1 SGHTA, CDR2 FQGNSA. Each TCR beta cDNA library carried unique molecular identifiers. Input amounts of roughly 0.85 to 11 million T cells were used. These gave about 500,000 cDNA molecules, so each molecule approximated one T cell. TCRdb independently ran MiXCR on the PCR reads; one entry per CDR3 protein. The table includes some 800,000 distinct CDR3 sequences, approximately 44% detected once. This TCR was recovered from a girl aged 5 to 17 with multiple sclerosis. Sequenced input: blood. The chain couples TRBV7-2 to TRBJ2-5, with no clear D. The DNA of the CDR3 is TGTGCCAGCAGCTTAACCCCCACCAGAGTAGGGGAGACCCAGTACTTC. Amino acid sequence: CASSLTPTRVGETQYF.